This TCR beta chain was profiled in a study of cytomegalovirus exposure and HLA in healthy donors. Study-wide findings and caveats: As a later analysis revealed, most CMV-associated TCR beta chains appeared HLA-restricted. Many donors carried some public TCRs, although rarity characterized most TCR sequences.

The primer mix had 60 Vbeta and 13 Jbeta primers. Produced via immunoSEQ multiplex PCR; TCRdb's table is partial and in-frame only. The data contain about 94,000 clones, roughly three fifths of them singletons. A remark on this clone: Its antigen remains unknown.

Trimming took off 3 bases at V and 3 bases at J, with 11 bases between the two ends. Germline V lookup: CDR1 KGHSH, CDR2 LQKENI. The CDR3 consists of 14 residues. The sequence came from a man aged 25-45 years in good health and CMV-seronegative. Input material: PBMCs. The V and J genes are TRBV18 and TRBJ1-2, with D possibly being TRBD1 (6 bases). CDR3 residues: CASSPGRGYYGYTF. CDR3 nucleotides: TGTGCCAGCTCACCTGGCAGGGGCTACTATGGCTACACCTTC.